This T cell receptor (beta chain) came from a study of early T cells in non-severe SARS-CoV-2 infection. Unique molecular identifiers were affixed to single, distinct cDNA molecules. TCRdb used MiXCR to reprocess the 5' RACE reads, holding one entry per CDR3 protein. The sample lists over 90,000 distinct CDR3 sequences, roughly 13% occurring once. With 6 bases clipped from V and 5 bases from J, the junction kept 11 bases outside the gene matches. Germline CDR1 reads MNHNS; CDR2 reads SASEGT. This CDR3 contains 15 residues. This clonotype was detected many times. This rearrangement joins TRBV6-1 to TRBJ2-7, with 9 bases lining up with TRBD1. The sample comprised whole blood. The source is an adult who was a healthcare worker with PCR-confirmed SARS-CoV-2 infection or an uninfected control (not recorded which). The CDR3 loop is CASSVSGTGYDEQYF. The CDR3 DNA sequence: TGTGCCAGCAGCGTATCCGGGACAGGGTACGACGAGCAGTACTTC.